This TCR beta chain was recorded in a study of blood T cell repertoires in COVID-19. Whole-study context: PBMCs, B-cell-depleted T cells, or T cells provided the cDNA or gDNA that made up the material.

The CDR3 loop spans 16 amino acids. Germline CDR1 reads SGHTA; CDR2 reads FQGNSA. Between the trimmed V and J ends, which lost 4 bases and 4 bases, there was a span of 14 bases. In Seattle, patients joined the study during active infection and were tracked longitudinally. TCRdb keeps only in-frame clones here, not all; method: immunoSEQ multiplex PCR. There are about 300,000 clones in the sample; over 80% occur only once, and 6.3% lies in the top ten. Sequencing was carried out using peripheral blood. The sequence was collected from a woman aged 45-60 years with COVID-19, enrolled during active disease. V is TRBV7-2 and J is TRBJ1-6, with D perhaps TRBD1 (5 bases). DNA for the CDR3: TGTGCCAGCAGCTCCCGGGGGGTCGGGTATAATTCACCCCTCCACTTT. It translates to CASSSRGVGYNSPLHF. The entire variable domain, with the rest obtained from reference TRBV7-2 and TRBJ1-6, is as follows: GAGVSQSPSNKVTEKGKDVELRCDPISGHTALYWYRQSLGQGLEFLIYFQGNSAPDKSGLPSDRFSAERTGGSVSTLTIQRTQQEDSAVYLCASSSRGVGYNSPLHFGNGTRLTVT.